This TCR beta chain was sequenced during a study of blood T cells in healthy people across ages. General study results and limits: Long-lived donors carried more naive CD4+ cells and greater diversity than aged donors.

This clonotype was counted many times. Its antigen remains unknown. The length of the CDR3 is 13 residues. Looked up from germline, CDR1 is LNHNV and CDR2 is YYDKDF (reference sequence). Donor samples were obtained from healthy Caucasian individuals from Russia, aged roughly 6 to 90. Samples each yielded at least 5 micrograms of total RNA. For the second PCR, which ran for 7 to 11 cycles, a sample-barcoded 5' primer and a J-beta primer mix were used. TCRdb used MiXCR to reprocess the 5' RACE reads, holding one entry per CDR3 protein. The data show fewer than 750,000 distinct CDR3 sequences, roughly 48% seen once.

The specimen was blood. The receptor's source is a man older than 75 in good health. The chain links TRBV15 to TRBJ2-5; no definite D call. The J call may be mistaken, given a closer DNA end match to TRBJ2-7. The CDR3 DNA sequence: TGTGCCACCAGCAGAGATTATCTGGGCGAGCAGTACTTC. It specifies CATSRDYLGEQYF.